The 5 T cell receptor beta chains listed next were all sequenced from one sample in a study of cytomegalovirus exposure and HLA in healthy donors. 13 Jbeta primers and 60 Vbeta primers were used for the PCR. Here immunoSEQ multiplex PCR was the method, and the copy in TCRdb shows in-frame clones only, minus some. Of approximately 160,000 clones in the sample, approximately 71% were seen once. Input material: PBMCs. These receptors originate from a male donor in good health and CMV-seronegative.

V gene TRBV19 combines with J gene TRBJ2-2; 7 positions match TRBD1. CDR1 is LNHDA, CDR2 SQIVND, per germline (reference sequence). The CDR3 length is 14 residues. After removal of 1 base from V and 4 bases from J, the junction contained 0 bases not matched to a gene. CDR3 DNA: TGTGCCAGTAGTATAGCAGGGGGCACCGGGGAGCTGTTTTTT. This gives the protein CASSIAGGTGELFF.

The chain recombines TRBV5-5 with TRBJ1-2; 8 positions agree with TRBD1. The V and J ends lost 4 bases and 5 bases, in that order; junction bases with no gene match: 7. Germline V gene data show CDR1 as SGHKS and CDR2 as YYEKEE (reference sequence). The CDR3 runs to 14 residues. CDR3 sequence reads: CASSAQGGSYGYTF. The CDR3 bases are TGTGCCAGCAGCGCACAGGGGGGGAGTTATGGCTACACCTTC.

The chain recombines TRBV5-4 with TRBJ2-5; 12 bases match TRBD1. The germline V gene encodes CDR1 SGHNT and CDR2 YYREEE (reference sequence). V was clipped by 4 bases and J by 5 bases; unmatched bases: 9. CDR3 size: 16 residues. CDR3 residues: CASSQGQGALGETQYF. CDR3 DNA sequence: TGTGCCAGCAGCCAGGGACAGGGGGCGCTCGGTGAGACCCAGTACTTC. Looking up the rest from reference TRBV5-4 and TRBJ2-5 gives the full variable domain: ETGVTQSPTHLIKTRGQQVTLRCSSQSGHNTVSWYQQALGQGPQFIFQYYREEENGRGNFPPRFSGLQFPNYSSELNVNALELDDSALYLCASSQGQGALGETQYFGPGTRLLVL.

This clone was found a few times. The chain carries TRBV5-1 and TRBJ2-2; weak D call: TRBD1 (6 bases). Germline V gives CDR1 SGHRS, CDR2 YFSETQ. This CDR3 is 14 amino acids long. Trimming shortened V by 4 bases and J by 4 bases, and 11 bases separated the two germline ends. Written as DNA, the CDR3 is TGCGCCAGCAGCCCAGGGGCGATCACCGGGGAGCTGTTTTTT. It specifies CASSPGAITGELFF.

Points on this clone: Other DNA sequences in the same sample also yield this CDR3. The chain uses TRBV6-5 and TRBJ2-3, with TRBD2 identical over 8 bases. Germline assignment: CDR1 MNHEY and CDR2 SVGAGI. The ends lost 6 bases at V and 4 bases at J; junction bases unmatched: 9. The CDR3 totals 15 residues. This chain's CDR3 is CASSGGGRSSDTQYF. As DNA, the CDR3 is TGTGCCAGCAGCGGCGGGGGGAGATCATCAGATACGCAGTATTTT.